Listed here are 18 T cell receptor beta chains from one sample, sequenced in a study of OX40 agonist ivuxolimab in advanced cancers. Repertoires were generated with immunoSEQ multiplex PCR, while TCRdb's copy carries only in-frame clones and drops some. The top ten hold 41% of the sample, which has about 15,000 clones, roughly 81% seen once. The material was CD4+ or CD8+ T cells sorted from blood, obtained in a trial of the OX40 agonist ivuxolimab. The receptors shown here come from an adult with an advanced solid tumor such as melanoma, head and neck, liver or kidney cancer.

The chain links TRBV20-1 to TRBJ1-2, with no clear D. This CDR3 contains 11 residues. Trimming shortened V by 5 bases and J by 4 bases, and 8 bases separated the two germline ends. Looked up from germline, CDR1 is DFQATT and CDR2 is SNEGSKA (reference sequence). In DNA form, the CDR3 reads TGCAGTGCTGGTCACGCCTATGGCTACACCTTC. Its protein is CSAGHAYGYTF.

This clone appeared a few times. The rearrangement links TRBV6-1 to TRBJ2-2, with 13 nucleotides matching TRBD2. CDR1 and CDR2 from the germline V gene are MNHNS and SASEGT. The CDR3 spans 16 residues. The V gene end was trimmed by 4 bases and the J gene end by 6 bases; junction bases not matched to a gene: 5. CDR3 protein: CASSATSGRPPGELFF. In DNA, the CDR3 is TGTGCCAGCAGTGCGACTAGCGGGAGGCCCCCCGGGGAGCTGTTTTTT.

The chain links TRBV7-9 to TRBJ2-1; D remains ambiguous. V was clipped by 5 bases and J by 6 bases, with 17 bases between them. There are 15 residues in the CDR3. The germline V gene has CDR1 SEHNR and CDR2 FQNEAQ (reference sequence). The DNA of the CDR3 is TGTGCCAGCAGCCCCCCAATACTTGTGACCAATGAGCAGTTCTTC. Translation gives CASSPPILVTNEQFF.

The chain is built from TRBV6-9 and TRBJ1-1; unclear D gene. CDR3 size: 13 residues. The V gene's germline CDR1 is MNHGY and CDR2 SVAAGI. Trimming removed 3 bases from V and 1 base from J, with 6 bases in between. CDR3 sequence: CASSYKGNTEAFF. The CDR3 DNA reads TGTGCCAGCAGTTACAAGGGGAACACTGAAGCTTTCTTT.

The rearrangement uses TRBV28 and TRBJ1-6, with D possibly being TRBD1 (5 bases). Germline values: CDR1 MDHEN, CDR2 SYDVKM. The CDR3 sequence is 13 residues long. Deletions cut 3 bases from V and 6 bases from J, with 6 bases between. The CDR3 here is CASSFGGNSPLHF. In nucleotides, the CDR3 is TGTGCCAGCAGTTTCGGGGGTAATTCACCCCTCCACTTT. Based on the CDR3 plus reference TRBV28 and TRBJ1-6, the full variable domain is DVKVTQSSRYLVKRTGEKVFLECVQDMDHENMFWYRQDPGLGLRLIYFSYDVKMKEKGDIPEGYSVSREKKERFSLILESASTNQTSMYLCASSFGGNSPLHFGNGTRLTVT.

This chain joins TRBV5-4 and TRBJ2-7, with a possible D match to TRBD1 (5 bases). The CDR3 is made up of 15 amino acids. The V and J ends lost 4 bases and 2 bases respectively, with 16 bases between them. The germline V gene has CDR1 SGHNT and CDR2 YYREEE (reference sequence). DNA for the CDR3: TGTGCCAGCAGCCATAGACAGATCCCCACCTACGAGCAGTACTTC. This sequence encodes CASSHRQIPTYEQYF.

V is TRBV7-9 and J is TRBJ2-7; TRBD1 matches at 7 bases. This CDR3 is built from 15 residues. Germline V gene data show CDR1 as SEHNR and CDR2 as FQNEAQ (reference sequence). V lost 1 base, J lost 3 bases, and 6 bases stayed unmatched. This CDR3 is CASSLVAGGIYEQYF. The CDR3, as DNA: TGTGCCAGCAGCTTAGTGGCAGGGGGAATCTACGAGCAGTACTTC.

The chain combines TRBV5-1 with TRBJ2-7; possibly TRBD1 for D (5 bases). The CDR3 is 16 amino acids. The V gene's germline CDR1 is SGHRS and CDR2 YFSETQ. V lost 0 bases, J lost 3 bases, and 16 bases lay in between. For the CDR3, the DNA is TGCGCCAGCAGCTTGGGGCTAGGGGCAGGGAACTACGAGCAGTACTTC. The encoded protein is CASSLGLGAGNYEQYF.

This clone was seen a single time. The V call is TRBV2, the J call TRBJ2-1; D remains ambiguous. Germline CDR1 reads SNHLY; CDR2 reads FYNNEI. Trimming shortened V by 3 bases and J by 2 bases, and 11 bases separated the two germline ends. The CDR3 has 15 amino acids. CDR3 DNA: TGTGCCAGCAGTGACAGGTCCAACCCCTACAATGAGCAGTTCTTC. Its translation: CASSDRSNPYNEQFF.

V gene TRBV28 combines with J gene TRBJ1-2; TRBD1 aligns across 11 bases. Germline CDR1 is MDHEN and CDR2 is SYDVKM. The CDR3 covers 15 residues. V lost 2 bases to trimming and J lost 6 bases; unmatched junction nucleotides: 5. The CDR3 DNA reads as TGTGCCAGCAGTTTACCGGACAGGGGGCTAGATGGCTACACCTTC. It translates to CASSLPDRGLDGYTF.

This sequence joins TRBV7-9 and TRBJ2-7, with D maybe TRBD1 (7 bases). Germline CDR1 and CDR2: SEHNR and FQNEAQ (reference sequence). The CDR3 runs to 16 residues. The V gene lost 5 bases and the J gene lost 0 bases, with 17 bases spanning the gap. Here the CDR3 reads CASSASTGRSSYEQYF. Written as DNA, the CDR3 is TGTGCCAGCAGCGCATCGACAGGGAGGAGCTCCTACGAGCAGTACTTC. The variable domain in full, completed from reference TRBV7-9 and TRBJ2-7, reads DTGVSQNPRHKITKRGQNVTFRCDPISEHNRLYWYRQTLGQGPEFLTYFQNEAQLEKSRLLSDRFSAERPKGSFSTLEIQRTEQGDSAMYLCASSASTGRSSYEQYFGPGTRLTVT.

The chain carries TRBV5-1 and TRBJ2-1; D may be TRBD2 (6 bases). The V and J ends lost 3 bases and 6 bases respectively, with 13 bases between them. This CDR3 region has 14 residues. CDR1 is SGHRS, CDR2 YFSETQ, per germline. The CDR3 sequence is CASSWQGLPNEQFF. As DNA, the CDR3 is TGCGCCAGCAGCTGGCAGGGACTGCCCAATGAGCAGTTCTTC.

This clone was observed a handful of times. This chain uses TRBV5-5 with TRBJ2-5; 11 bases fit TRBD2. CDR3 length equals 13 residues. Trimming cost V 4 bases and J 5 bases; bases outside gene matches: 1. Germline V gene sequence: CDR1 SGHKS, CDR2 YYEKEE (reference sequence). CDR3 loop: CASSRLAGETQYF. DNA of the CDR3: TGTGCCAGCAGCAGACTAGCGGGGGAGACCCAGTACTTC.

This chain joins TRBV10-3 and TRBJ2-5, with D possibly TRBD1 on 5 matching bases. This CDR3 spans 16 amino acids. From germline, CDR1 is ENHRY and CDR2 SYGVKD. The ends were cut back, 0 bases at V and 1 base at J, with 12 bases in the middle. The CDR3 loop reads CAISESTARSQETQYF. CDR3 sequence (DNA): TGTGCCATCAGTGAGTCGACAGCACGGAGCCAAGAGACCCAGTACTTC.

V is TRBV11-2 and J is TRBJ2-7, with 7 bases aligning to TRBD2. Germline V gene lookup returns CDR1 SGHAT and CDR2 FQNNGV. V shed 1 base and J 2 bases; nucleotides not matched to a gene: 2. The CDR3 length is 14 residues. In nucleotides, the CDR3 is TGTGCCAGCAGCTTAGTGGGAGGGCCCTACGAGCAGTACTTC. It yields the protein CASSLVGGPYEQYF.

The gene calls are TRBV2 and TRBJ2-7; unclear D gene. In germline, CDR1 is SNHLY, CDR2 FYNNEI. The CDR3 runs 17 residues. Trimming removed 3 bases at V and 0 bases at J, with 18 bases between. The CDR3 sequence is CASSEDSLTVSSYEQYF. As DNA, the CDR3 is TGTGCCAGCAGTGAGGATTCTCTTACAGTGAGCTCCTACGAGCAGTACTTC.

V is TRBV19 and J is TRBJ2-7; 9 nucleotides match TRBD1. Per germline, CDR1 LNHDA and CDR2 SQIVND (reference sequence). V was pared by 5 bases and J by 1 base, with 3 bases of the junction left unmatched. CDR3 size: 14 residues. CDR3 amino acids: CASSPGTGSYEQYF. The CDR3 DNA sequence: TGTGCCAGTAGTCCCGGGACAGGGTCCTACGAGCAGTACTTC.

The V and J genes are TRBV9 and TRBJ1-3; the D is unclear. Germline assignment: CDR1 SGDLS and CDR2 YYNGEE. Trimming removed 4 bases at V and 3 bases at J, with 20 bases between. The CDR3 runs 17 residues. The CDR3 nucleotides are TGTGCCAGCAGCTCTCAAGTTGCAAGTAAGGGTGGAAACACCATATATTTT. The encoded protein is CASSSQVASKGGNTIYF.